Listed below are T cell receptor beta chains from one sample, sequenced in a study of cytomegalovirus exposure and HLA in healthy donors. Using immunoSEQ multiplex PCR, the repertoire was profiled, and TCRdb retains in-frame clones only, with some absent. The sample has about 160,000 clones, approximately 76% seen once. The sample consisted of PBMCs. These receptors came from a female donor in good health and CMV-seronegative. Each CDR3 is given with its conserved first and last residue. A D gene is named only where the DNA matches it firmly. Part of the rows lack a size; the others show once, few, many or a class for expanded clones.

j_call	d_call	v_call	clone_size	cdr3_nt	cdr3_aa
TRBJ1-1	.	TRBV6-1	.	TGTGCCAGCCCAAGGGGGGGGGTCTTT	CASPRGGVF
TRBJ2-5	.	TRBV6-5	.	TGTGCCAGCAGTCGACAGACTAGTGCTGAGACCCAGTACTTC	CASSRQTSAETQYF
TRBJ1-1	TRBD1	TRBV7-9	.	TGTGCCAGCAGCTACTCAGGACAGGACACTGAAGCTTTCTTT	CASSYSGQDTEAFF
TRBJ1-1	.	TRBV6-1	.	TGTGCCAGCAGTGAAGACCAGGGGCACATGAACACTGAAGCTTTCTTT	CASSEDQGHMNTEAFF
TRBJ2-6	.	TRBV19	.	TGTGCCAGTAGTGCCACAGGGTTAGTGGCCAACGTCCTGACTTTC	CASSATGLVANVLTF
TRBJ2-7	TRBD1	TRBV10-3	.	TGTGCCATCAGTGAGTCCTACAGGGGGAACGAGCAGTACTTC	CAISESYRGNEQYF
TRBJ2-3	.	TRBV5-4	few	TGTGCCAGCAGCCAGGCCCCAAACGCGGGCGATACGCAGTATTTT	CASSQAPNAGDTQYF
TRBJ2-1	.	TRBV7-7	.	TGTGCCAGCAGCTTATCGCCGGGCAATGAGCAGTTCTTC	CASSLSPGNEQFF
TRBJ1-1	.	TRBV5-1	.	TGCGCCAGCAGCTTGGAGCCGGGTCCTTCTGAAGCTTTCTTT	CASSLEPGPSEAFF
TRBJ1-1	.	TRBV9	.	TGTGCCAGCAGCGTAGGGGGGCAGCTATTTGAAGCTTTCTTT	CASSVGGQLFEAFF
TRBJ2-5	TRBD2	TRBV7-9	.	TGTGCCAGCAGACAGACTAGCTGGGAGACCCAGTACTTC	CASRQTSWETQYF
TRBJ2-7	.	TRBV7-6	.	TGTGCCAGCAGCTCAGGGGCCGGGCCCACCTCCTACGAGCAGTACTTC	CASSSGAGPTSYEQYF
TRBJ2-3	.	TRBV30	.	TGTGCCTGGAGTGTAGGCGGAGGCACAGATACGCAGTATTTT	CAWSVGGGTDTQYF
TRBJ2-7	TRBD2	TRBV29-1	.	TGCAGCGCCTTAGGGACTAGCGGCGTCTACGAGCAGTACTTC	CSALGTSGVYEQYF
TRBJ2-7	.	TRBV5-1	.	TGCGCCAGCAGCTTGGAGGCAGGGTACGAGCAGTACTTC	CASSLEAGYEQYF